A single sample gave rise to the 29 T cell receptor beta chains below, sequenced in a study of cytomegalovirus exposure and HLA in healthy donors. Primers: 60 Vbeta forward and 13 Jbeta reverse. Assay: immunoSEQ multiplex PCR; the TCRdb copy retains only in-frame clones and omits some. This sample has some 150,000 clones, with around 79% found just once. The sequenced sample consisted of PBMCs. These receptors all come from a woman aged 40 to 50 in good health and CMV-seropositive.

V gene TRBV6-5 combines with J gene TRBJ2-5, with 12 bases matching TRBD2. The better agreement between TRBJ2-7 and the DNA end casts doubt on the J call. The germline CDR1 and CDR2 sequences are MNHEY and SVGAGI. This CDR3 is built from 16 residues. Here the CDR3 DNA reads TGTGCCAGCAGTTACACTAGCGGGGGGACGTTTTACGAGCAGTACTTC. Protein product: CASSYTSGGTFYEQYF.

The J gene is TRBJ1-1, the V gene TRBV2; possibly TRBD1 for D (6 bases). The germline V gene has CDR1 SNHLY and CDR2 FYNNEI. The CDR3 extends over 15 amino acids. V was shortened by 1 base and J by 7 bases, with 16 bases between the two germline ends. The chain's CDR3 is CASSEVPRGRDEAFF. CDR3 in DNA: TGTGCCAGCAGTGAAGTACCAAGGGGGAGGGATGAAGCTTTCTTT.

The chain is built from TRBV19 and TRBJ2-2; 10 bases are a match to TRBD1. V gave up 5 bases and J gave up 7 bases; unmatched junction bases: 7. Germline CDR1 LNHDA, CDR2 SQIVND (reference sequence). This CDR3 contains 15 residues. The CDR3 sequence is CASSAQRTGGGELFF. The CDR3 nucleotides are TGTGCCAGTAGTGCCCAACGGACAGGGGGCGGGGAGCTGTTTTTT.

The gene calls are TRBV6-5 and TRBJ1-2; D is undetermined. Between the trimmed V and J ends, which lost 8 bases and 8 bases, there was a span of 9 bases. The CDR3 runs to 10 residues. CDR1 is MNHEY, CDR2 SVGAGI, per germline. This CDR3 reads CASFNFGYTF. CDR3 in DNA: TGTGCCAGCTTTAATTTCGGCTACACCTTC.

The chain uses TRBV5-1 and TRBJ2-7; 7 nucleotides match TRBD2. The germline CDR1 and CDR2 sequences are SGHRS and YFSETQ. With V trimmed by 6 bases and J by 0 bases, 3 bases remained unmatched. The CDR3 has 13 residues. The DNA for the CDR3 is TGCGCCAGCACGGGGGGTAACTCCTACGAGCAGTACTTC. Translating gives CASTGGNSYEQYF.

The sample holds one count of this clone. CDR3 sequence (DNA): TGTGCCATCAGGGGGGGGCCCTACAATGAGCAGTTCTTC. Translation: CAIRGGPYNEQFF. The chain carries TRBV10-3 and TRBJ2-1; tentative D call: TRBD2 (7 bases). This CDR3 spans 13 amino acids. Trimming stripped 6 bases from V and 2 bases from J, with 8 bases between. Germline V gene sequence: CDR1 ENHRY, CDR2 SYGVKD.

The count of this clone is one. This sequence joins TRBV6-1 and TRBJ1-2, with 7 positions matching TRBD1. Germline V gene lookup returns CDR1 MNHNS and CDR2 SASEGT. The CDR3 is 15 amino acids. J gave up 8 bases and V 1 base, and 10 bases lay outside the gene matches. CDR3 nucleotides: TGTGCCAGCAGTGAAGGCGACAGGGAAGTGGAAGGCTACACCTTC. Protein sequence: CASSEGDREVEGYTF.

This chain links TRBV27 with TRBJ1-4, with 7 positions matching TRBD1. The trim removed 8 bases at V and 7 bases at J, leaving 13 bases unmatched. The germline CDR1 and CDR2 sequences are MNHEY and SMNVEV (reference sequence). This CDR3 has 15 amino acids. Here the CDR3 reads CASSPRQGVGEKLFF. As DNA, the CDR3 is TGTGCCAGCTCCCCTAGACAGGGAGTCGGTGAAAAACTGTTTTTT.

This chain links TRBV27 with TRBJ2-1, with 14 bases aligning to TRBD2. Germline CDR1 MNHEY, CDR2 SMNVEV (reference sequence). Losses at the gene ends were 2 bases for V and 7 bases for J; bases not matched to a gene: 4. This CDR3 has 16 amino acids. In DNA, the CDR3 is TGTGCCAGCAGTTTACGGACTAGCGGGGGGAGGAATGAGCAGTTCTTC. This gives the protein CASSLRTSGGRNEQFF.

The chain uses TRBV11-3 and TRBJ2-1, with D unresolved. The germline gives CDR1 SGHNT, CDR2 YENEEA. This CDR3 is built from 13 residues. Trimming cost V 0 bases and J 12 bases, with 12 bases left between them. The CDR3 is CASSLDNFGLQFF. The CDR3 nucleotides are TGTGCCAGCAGCTTAGATAATTTTGGCCTGCAGTTCTTC.

V usage is TRBV18 and J usage is TRBJ2-5; no clear D gene. Germline lookup yields CDR1 KGHSH and CDR2 LQKENI. The CDR3 spans 14 residues. V dropped 1 base and J dropped 5 bases, with 11 bases sitting between them. The CDR3 protein is CASSPQNTRETQYF. In DNA, the CDR3 is TGTGCCAGCTCACCACAAAATACTCGGGAGACCCAGTACTTC.

This chain joins TRBV18 and TRBJ2-1; 12 bases fit TRBD1. Germline CDR1 reads KGHSH; CDR2 reads LQKENI. The CDR3 contains 15 residues. The trim removed 3 bases at V and 6 bases at J, leaving 3 bases unmatched. CDR3 amino acids: CASSPPGQGANEQFF. The DNA for the CDR3 is TGTGCCAGCTCACCGCCGGGACAGGGGGCCAATGAGCAGTTCTTC. Variable domain in full (rest from reference TRBV18 and TRBJ2-1): NAGVMQNPRHLVRRRGQEARLRCSPMKGHSHVYWYRQLPEEGLKFMVYLQKENIIDESGMPKERFSAEFPKEGPSILRIQQVVRGDSAAYFCASSPPGQGANEQFFGPGTRLTVL.

This sequence joins TRBV19 and TRBJ2-3, with 8 bases lining up with TRBD1. With V trimmed by 3 bases and J by 4 bases, 6 bases remained unmatched. Germline assignment: CDR1 LNHDA and CDR2 SQIVND (reference sequence). This CDR3 has 15 residues. The CDR3 DNA sequence: TGTGCCAGTAGTATCCTCGGACAGGGCCCAGATACGCAGTATTTT. This codes for CASSILGQGPDTQYF.

The gene calls are TRBV2 and TRBJ1-2, with 7 bases that match TRBD1. The CDR3 is 12 amino acids. CDR1 and CDR2 from the germline V gene are SNHLY and FYNNEI. V lost 7 bases to trimming and J lost 4 bases; unmatched junction nucleotides: 3. CDR3 sequence (DNA): TGTGCCAGCATGGGGGACAGCTATGGCTACACCTTC. It codes for CASMGDSYGYTF.

This clone was found a few times. The same CDR3 arises from other DNA sequences in this sample as well. The CDR3: CASSPRGGSSYNEQFF. CDR3 coding DNA: TGTGCCAGCAGCCCCCGGGGGGGAAGCTCCTACAATGAGCAGTTCTTC. The V gene is TRBV7-9, the J gene TRBJ2-1; TRBD2 matches at 8 bases. The V and J ends lost 5 bases and 0 bases, in that order; junction bases with no gene match: 6. Germline V gene data show CDR1 as SEHNR and CDR2 as FQNEAQ (reference sequence). There are 16 residues in the CDR3.

The chain uses TRBV5-6 and TRBJ1-4, with 7 bases identical to TRBD1. Germline loops: CDR1 SGHDT, CDR2 YYEEEE. J gave up 6 bases and V 1 base, and 15 bases lay outside the gene matches. The CDR3 sequence is 18 residues long. Written as DNA, the CDR3 is TGTGCCAGCAGCTTGAAGGGGGCCGACGGTTTGGTATATGAAAAACTGTTTTTT. Its protein is CASSLKGADGLVYEKLFF.

V usage is TRBV7-6 and J usage is TRBJ1-5; TRBD1 aligns across 9 bases. CDR1 and CDR2 (germline): SGHVS, FNYEAQ. The CDR3 has 14 amino acids. V dropped 4 bases and J dropped 8; count of bases not matched to a gene: 6. In nucleotides, the CDR3 is TGTGCCAGCAGCTCTACAGGGGGCGAAGAGCCCCAGCATTTT. It yields the protein CASSSTGGEEPQHF.

The chain is built from TRBV10-3 and TRBJ2-1; TRBD2 agrees at 8 bases. The V gene's germline CDR1 is ENHRY and CDR2 SYGVKD. The CDR3 contains 14 residues. V lost 3 bases and J lost 7; bases outside the gene matches: 5. CDR3 loop: CAISDFGGANEQFF. The DNA of the CDR3 is TGTGCCATCAGTGATTTCGGGGGGGCGAATGAGCAGTTCTTC.

The V and J genes are TRBV6-5 and TRBJ1-5; D is unresolved. The CDR3 has 14 residues. Germline V gives CDR1 MNHEY, CDR2 SVGAGI. Trimming pared 2 bases from V and 6 bases from J, leaving 11 bases between. The CDR3 region has the DNA TGTGCCAGCAGTTACAGTCCAGGTTTTCAGCCCCAGCATTTT. Protein product: CASSYSPGFQPQHF.

The chain links TRBV9 to TRBJ2-5, with TRBD2 matching over 8 bases. Germline V CDR1 and CDR2: SGDLS, YYNGEE. V lost 3 bases and J lost 3; bases outside the gene matches: 10. CDR3 length equals 16 residues. The chain's CDR3 is CASSARGGLVKETQYF. The CDR3 bases are TGTGCCAGCAGCGCGAGAGGGGGACTAGTCAAAGAGACCCAGTACTTC.

V gene TRBV28 combines with J gene TRBJ1-2; D uncertain. Per the germline V gene, CDR1 is MDHEN and CDR2 is SYDVKM. This CDR3 spans 13 amino acids. Trimming removed 5 bases from V and 8 bases from J, with 15 bases in between. The CDR3 spells CASSLRRVNGYTF. Here the CDR3 DNA reads TGTGCCAGCAGTCTTAGACGGGTAAACGGCTACACCTTC.

This rearrangement joins TRBV4-2 to TRBJ2-3; 12 positions match TRBD2. The V gene end was trimmed by 0 bases and the J gene end by 2 bases; junction bases not matched to a gene: 3. CDR1 is LGHNA, CDR2 YNFKEQ, per germline. This CDR3 has 17 residues. This CDR3 is CASSQDPSGRDTDTQYF. CDR3 DNA: TGTGCCAGCAGCCAAGATCCTAGCGGGAGGGACACAGATACGCAGTATTTT.

DNA of the CDR3: TGTGCCAGTAGTGAGCTCGACAGGGGTAATCAGCCCCAGCATTTT. Translated: CASSELDRGNQPQHF. J is TRBJ1-5 and V is TRBV19; 8 bases are shared with TRBD1. Germline CDR1 LNHDA, CDR2 SQIVND (reference sequence). With 5 bases clipped from V and 4 bases from J, the junction kept 7 bases outside the gene matches. The length of the CDR3 is 15 residues.

This clone occurred once. This rearrangement joins TRBV4-1 to TRBJ1-5; 8 positions agree with TRBD1. The CDR3 contains 16 residues. Losses at the gene ends were 0 bases for V and 6 bases for J; bases not matched to a gene: 7. Germline V lookup: CDR1 MGHRA, CDR2 YSYEKL. As DNA, the CDR3 is TGCGCCAGCAGCCAAGATTTAGGGACAGGAATTCAGCCCCAGCATTTT. Protein sequence: CASSQDLGTGIQPQHF.

The rearrangement uses TRBV6-1 and TRBJ2-5; 9 bases agree with TRBD1. The DNA matches TRBJ2-7 better at its end, which makes the J call doubtful. The CDR3 spans 13 residues. Looked up from germline, CDR1 is MNHNS and CDR2 is SASEGT. The CDR3 DNA reads as TGTGCCAGCACCGAACAGGGGGCATACGAGCAGTACTTC. The encoded protein is CASTEQGAYEQYF.

Remarks on this clone: The sample contains more than one DNA sequence encoding this CDR3. The V call is TRBV6-1, the J call TRBJ1-1; D is uncertain. Trimming stripped 5 bases from V and 1 base from J, with 8 bases between. The CDR3 is 13 amino acids. Germline CDR1 and CDR2: MNHNS and SASEGT. CDR3 amino acids: CASSHTANTEAFF. In DNA form, the CDR3 reads TGTGCCAGCAGTCACACAGCGAACACTGAAGCTTTCTTT.

The chain combines TRBV15 with TRBJ1-2; 7 nucleotides agree with TRBD1. The V and J ends lost 2 bases and 2 bases, in that order; junction bases with no gene match: 2. The V gene's germline CDR1 is LNHNV and CDR2 YYDKDF (reference sequence). The CDR3 sequence is 14 residues long. CDR3 loop: CATSRRQGNYGYTF. The CDR3 nucleotides read TGTGCCACCAGCAGAAGACAGGGCAACTATGGCTACACCTTC.

The chain carries TRBV2 and TRBJ2-5; TRBD2 agrees at 12 bases. CDR3 size: 15 residues. J lost 2 bases, V lost 4 bases, and 2 bases had no gene match. CDR1 is SNHLY and CDR2 is FYNNEI in the germline V gene. This chain's CDR3 is CASSGTSGVQETQYF. The CDR3 DNA is TGTGCCAGCAGTGGGACTAGCGGGGTACAAGAGACCCAGTACTTC.

The chain carries TRBV18 and TRBJ2-1, with TRBD2 identical over 8 bases. Germline V gene data show CDR1 as KGHSH and CDR2 as LQKENI. This CDR3 spans 16 amino acids. V gave up 4 bases and J gave up 5 bases; unmatched junction bases: 10. The CDR3 coding sequence is TGTGCCAGCTCACTCAACCTAGCGGGCTTAGACAATGAGCAGTTCTTC. This sequence encodes CASSLNLAGLDNEQFF.